This TCR beta chain was identified during a study of patients and donors after allogeneic stem cell transplantation. MiXCR, applied by TCRdb to the RT-PCR reads, yields one record per CDR3 protein. Of approximately 430,000 distinct CDR3 sequences in the sample, 15% to 20% are singletons; the top ten hold roughly 7.2%. There are many counts of this clonotype. CDR1 is DFQATT, CDR2 SNEGSKA, per germline (reference sequence). The CDR3 covers 15 residues. This TCR was sampled from a human donor who was either an allogeneic HSCT recipient or a stem cell or donor lymphocyte infusion donor (not recorded which). It is not recorded whose cells these are; they may come from a transplant donor. The sample taken for sequencing was blood, either unsorted or a sorted T cell fraction (not recorded which). This chain links TRBV20-1 with TRBJ2-1; D possibly matches TRBD1 or TRBD2 (5 bases each). CDR3 protein: CSPWGYSESYNEQFF. The CDR3 bases are TGCAGCCCCTGGGGGTACTCCGAATCCTACAATGAGCAGTTCTTC.